This T cell receptor beta chain was recovered during a study of identical twins. Overall study findings and caveats: Whereas memory repertoires showed no such difference, abundant cord blood beta clonotypes carried fewer insertions.

CDR3 length: 15 residues. The ends were cut back, 2 bases at V and 4 bases at J, with 13 bases in the middle. The germline CDR1 and CDR2 sequences are SEHNR and FQNEAQ (reference sequence). Template switching, a step in the protocol, added a universal primer site, and cDNA carried unique molecular identifiers. TCRdb re-analysed the 5' RACE reads in MiXCR, keeping a single row per CDR3 protein. This table has 460,000 or so distinct CDR3 sequences, 14% appearing once. As regards this clonotype: Its antigen is as yet unknown.

These data also featured in a second study, about yellow fever vaccine responses in identical twins.

The origin of this receptor is a woman aged 18 to 35 in good health. The source material was CD4+ T cells sorted from blood. V is TRBV7-9 and J is TRBJ2-3; D unclear. Written as DNA, the CDR3 is TGTGCCAGCAGCTTACGTCAGTGTGAGGCAGATACGCAGTATTTT. Translation: CASSLRQCEADTQYF.